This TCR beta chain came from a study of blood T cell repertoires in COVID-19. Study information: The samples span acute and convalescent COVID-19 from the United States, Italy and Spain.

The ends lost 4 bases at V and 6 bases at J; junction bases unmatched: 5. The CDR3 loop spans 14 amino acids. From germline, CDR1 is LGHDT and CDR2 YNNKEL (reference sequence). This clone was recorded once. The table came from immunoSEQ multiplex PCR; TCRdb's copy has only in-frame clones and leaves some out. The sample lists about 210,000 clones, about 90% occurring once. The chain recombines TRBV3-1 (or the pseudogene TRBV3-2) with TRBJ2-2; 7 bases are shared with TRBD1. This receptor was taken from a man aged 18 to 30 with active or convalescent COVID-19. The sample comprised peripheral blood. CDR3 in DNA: TGTGCCAGCAGCCCCCTACAGGGGCCCGGGGAGCTGTTTTTT. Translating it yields CASSPLQGPGELFF.